Detailed here is one T cell receptor (beta chain). Generated by immunoSEQ multiplex PCR, the TCRdb table keeps only in-frame clones and is missing some. The repertoire includes about 170,000 clones, over 80% of them detected once, and less than 3.5% sits in the top ten. These data originate in a study of blood T cell repertoires in COVID-19. This CDR3 spans 14 amino acids. The germline V gene has CDR1 SGHRS and CDR2 YFSETQ. The trim removed 5 bases at V and 2 bases at J, leaving 2 bases unmatched. The chain recombines TRBV5-1 with TRBJ2-2; 8 bases line up with TRBD1. The sample taken for sequencing was peripheral blood. The source is a woman in her sixties or seventies with acute or convalescent COVID-19. The CDR3 coding sequence is TGCGCCAGCAGTGGACAGGGAAACACCGGGGAGCTGTTTTTT. Translation gives CASSGQGNTGELFF.